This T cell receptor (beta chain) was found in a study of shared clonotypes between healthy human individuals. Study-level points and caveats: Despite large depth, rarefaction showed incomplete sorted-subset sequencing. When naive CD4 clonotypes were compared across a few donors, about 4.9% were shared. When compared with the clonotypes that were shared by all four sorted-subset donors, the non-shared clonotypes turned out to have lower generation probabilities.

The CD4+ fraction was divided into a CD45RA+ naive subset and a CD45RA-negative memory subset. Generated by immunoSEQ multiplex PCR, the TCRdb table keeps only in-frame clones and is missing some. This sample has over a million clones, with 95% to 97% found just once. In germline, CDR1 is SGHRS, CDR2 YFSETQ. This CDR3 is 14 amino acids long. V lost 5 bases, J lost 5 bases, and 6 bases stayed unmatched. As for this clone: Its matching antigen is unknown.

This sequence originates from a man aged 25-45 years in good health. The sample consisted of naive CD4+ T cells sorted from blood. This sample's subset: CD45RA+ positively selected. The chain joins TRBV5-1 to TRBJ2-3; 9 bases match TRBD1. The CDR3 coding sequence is TGCGCCAGCAGGCCGGGGACAGGGAGAGATACGCAGTATTTT. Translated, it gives CASRPGTGRDTQYF.